Reported below is one TCR beta chain. Its antigen is as yet unknown. Treatment of the sample: some 20 received Ad26.COV2.S at low or high dose, single or two shots; about 5 received placebo; per-sample allocation not given. Material that was analyzed had been drawn on day 63 after the first vaccine or placebo injection. Germline V gives CDR1 SGHVS, CDR2 FNYEAQ. V was cut by 2 bases and J by 4 bases, with 11 bases left in between. This CDR3 has 15 residues. Sequencing was performed with immunoSEQ multiplex PCR; in TCRdb, only in-frame clones are kept and a portion is missing. The table shows roughly 700,000 clones, with more than 70% occurring only once. The record originates from a study of Ad26.COV2.S vaccination and SARS-CoV-2 variants. The overall study: Intramuscular Ad26.COV2.S doses were given once or twice, 56 days apart.

Overall study results and limits: The placebo group had lower spike-specific TCR breadth than the vaccine recipients did.

Sequencing used peripheral blood, obtained in a trial of Ad26.COV2.S vaccine versus placebo. This TCR came from a person between 18 and 65 years old who received the Ad26.COV2.S COVID-19 vaccine or a placebo. The rearrangement links TRBV7-6 to TRBJ2-2; no clear D gene. As DNA, the CDR3 is TGTGCCAGCAGCTTAAAACGCGCGACCACCGGGGAGCTGTTTTTT. Translation: CASSLKRATTGELFF.